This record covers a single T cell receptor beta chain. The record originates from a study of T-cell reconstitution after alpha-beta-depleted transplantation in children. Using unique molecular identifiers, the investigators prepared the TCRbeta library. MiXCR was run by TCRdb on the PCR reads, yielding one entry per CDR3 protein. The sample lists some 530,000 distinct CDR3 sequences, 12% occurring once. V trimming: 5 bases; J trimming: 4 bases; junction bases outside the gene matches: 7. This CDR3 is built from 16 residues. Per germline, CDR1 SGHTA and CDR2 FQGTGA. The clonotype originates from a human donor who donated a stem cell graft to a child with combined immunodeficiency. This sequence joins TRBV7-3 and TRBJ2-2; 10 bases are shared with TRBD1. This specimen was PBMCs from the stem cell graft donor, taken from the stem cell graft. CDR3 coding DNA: TGTGCCAGCAGCCCTGACAGGGGGCGGGGCACCGGGGAGCTGTTTTTT. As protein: CASSPDRGRGTGELFF.